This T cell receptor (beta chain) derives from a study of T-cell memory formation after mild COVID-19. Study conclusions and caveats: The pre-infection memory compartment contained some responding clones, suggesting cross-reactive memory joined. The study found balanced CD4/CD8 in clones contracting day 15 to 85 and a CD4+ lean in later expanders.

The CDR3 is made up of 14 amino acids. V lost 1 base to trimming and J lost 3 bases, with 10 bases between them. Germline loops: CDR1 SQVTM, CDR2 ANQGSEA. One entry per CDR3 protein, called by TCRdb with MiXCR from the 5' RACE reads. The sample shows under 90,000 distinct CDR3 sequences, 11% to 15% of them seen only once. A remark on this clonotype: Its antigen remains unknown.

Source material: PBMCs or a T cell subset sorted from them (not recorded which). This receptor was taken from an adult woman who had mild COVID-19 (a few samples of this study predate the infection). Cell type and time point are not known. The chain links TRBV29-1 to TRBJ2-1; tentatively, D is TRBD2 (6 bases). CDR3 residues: CSVEGREDYNEQFF. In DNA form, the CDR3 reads TGCAGCGTTGAAGGGAGGGAGGACTACAATGAGCAGTTCTTC.